The 23 T cell receptor beta chains below were found in one sample sequenced in a study of Ad26.COV2.S vaccination and SARS-CoV-2 variants. Regarding treatment: about 20 received Ad26.COV2.S at low or high dose, single or two shots; a few received placebo; per-sample allocation not given. Collection of samples fell on day 63 after the first vaccine or placebo injection. Sequenced by immunoSEQ multiplex PCR; TCRdb stores in-frame clones only, minus some. The sample consists of about 400,000 clones, approximately 91% of them appearing once. Sample: peripheral blood, taken in a trial of Ad26.COV2.S vaccine versus placebo. The receptor source for this set is a person aged 18-65 years who received the Ad26.COV2.S COVID-19 vaccine or a placebo.

This clone was seen once. The chain's CDR3 is CASMVFSGSSNEQFF. The CDR3 DNA reads as TGCGCCAGCATGGTCTTTAGCGGGAGTAGCAATGAGCAGTTCTTC. The chain is built from TRBV5-1 and TRBJ2-1; 9 bases fit TRBD2. Losses at the gene ends were 6 bases for V and 6 bases for J; bases not matched to a gene: 10. CDR1 and CDR2 (germline): SGHRS, YFSETQ. The CDR3 is made up of 15 amino acids.

The V call is TRBV5-1, the J call TRBJ2-1, with D hard to call. Looked up from germline, CDR1 is SGHRS and CDR2 is YFSETQ. This CDR3 has 13 amino acids. The V and J ends lost 2 bases and 8 bases respectively, with 11 bases between them. CDR3 coding DNA: TGCGCCAGCAGCTTTGCTAGTCATGATGAGCAGTTCTTC. Protein product: CASSFASHDEQFF.

V and J are TRBV27 and TRBJ2-3; D is undetermined. This CDR3 region has 13 residues. Trimming took off 3 bases at V and 3 bases at J, with 7 bases between the two ends. The germline gives CDR1 MNHEY, CDR2 SMNVEV (reference sequence). CDR3 region: CASSFRATDTQYF. The CDR3 DNA sequence: TGTGCCAGCAGTTTTAGGGCGACAGATACGCAGTATTTT.

The genes are TRBV6-5 and TRBJ2-6; D gene uncertain. Germline assignment: CDR1 MNHEY and CDR2 SVGAGI. The V end was cut by 6 bases, the J end by 4 bases, with 13 bases between. This CDR3 is 15 amino acids long. The CDR3 DNA reads as TGTGCCAGCAGGCCGTTGTTGACAGGGGCCAACGTCCTGACTTTC. Translating it yields CASRPLLTGANVLTF.

The chain uses TRBV30 and TRBJ2-7; D might be TRBD2 (5 bases). The CDR3 runs 15 residues. CDR1 and CDR2 (germline): GTSNPN, SVGIG (reference sequence). The V end was cut by 0 bases, the J end by 1 base, with 13 bases between. In DNA, the CDR3 is TGTGCCTGGAGTGTGAACGGGATGGTTTCCTACGAGCAGTACTTC. This translates into CAWSVNGMVSYEQYF. The variable domain in full, completed from reference TRBV30 and TRBJ2-7, reads SQTIHQWPATLVQPVGSPLSLECTVEGTSNPNLYWYRQAAGRGLQLLFYSVGIGQISSEVPQNLSASRPQDRQFILSSKKLLLSDSGFYLCAWSVNGMVSYEQYFGPGTRLTVT.

The chain joins TRBV7-9 to TRBJ1-2; D is possibly TRBD1 (6 bases). Trimming stripped 4 bases from V and 9 bases from J, with 9 bases between. The CDR3 has 11 amino acids. CDR1 SEHNR and CDR2 FQNEAQ come from the germline V gene (reference sequence). CDR3 DNA sequence: TGTGCCAGCAGCTACAGGGATAGCTACACCTTC. It is translated as CASSYRDSYTF.

The chain has TRBV30 and TRBJ2-3; 9 nucleotides match TRBD2. V lost 3 bases and J lost 0; bases outside the gene matches: 10. Germline CDR1 and CDR2: GTSNPN and SVGIG (reference sequence). The length of the CDR3 is 17 residues. As DNA, the CDR3 is TGTGCCTGGAGCGGGCGGGGGGGGCCCCGTAGCACAGATACGCAGTATTTT. Translation gives CAWSGRGGPRSTDTQYF. Full variable domain (remainder filled in from reference TRBV30 and TRBJ2-3): SQTIHQWPATLVQPVGSPLSLECTVEGTSNPNLYWYRQAAGRGLQLLFYSVGIGQISSEVPQNLSASRPQDRQFILSSKKLLLSDSGFYLCAWSGRGGPRSTDTQYFGPGTRLTVL.

The chain carries TRBV4-1 and TRBJ1-4, with TRBD1 as a possible D gene (6 bases). Germline values: CDR1 MGHRA, CDR2 YSYEKL. With 4 bases removed from V and 0 bases from J, the gap between germline ends came to 9 bases. The CDR3 extends over 15 amino acids. The CDR3 DNA is TGCGCCAGCAGCCGACGACAGGCAACTAATGAAAAACTGTTTTTT. This encodes CASSRRQATNEKLFF.

This sequence joins TRBV18 and TRBJ2-1; 10 bases match TRBD2. With 0 bases clipped from V and 6 bases from J, the junction kept 14 bases outside the gene matches. There are 19 residues in the CDR3. CDR1 is KGHSH, CDR2 LQKENI, per germline. CDR3 in DNA: TGTGCCAGCTCACCACCCATAGGCCCCTTACTAGCGGGAATCAATGAGCAGTTCTTC. It is translated as CASSPPIGPLLAGINEQFF. The full variable domain, in which reference TRBV18 and TRBJ2-1 provide the parts outside the CDR3, is NAGVMQNPRHLVRRRGQEARLRCSPMKGHSHVYWYRQLPEEGLKFMVYLQKENIIDESGMPKERFSAEFPKEGPSILRIQQVVRGDSAAYFCASSPPIGPLLAGINEQFFGPGTRLTVL.

The V gene is TRBV6-1, the J gene TRBJ1-1, with D hard to call. The germline CDR1 and CDR2 sequences are MNHNS and SASEGT. CDR3 size: 12 residues. The ends were cut back, 0 bases at V and 8 bases at J, with 7 bases in the middle. CDR3 coding DNA: TGTGCCAGCAGTGAAGCTGGGGAAGAAGCTTTCTTT. Translated: CASSEAGEEAFF.

The rearrangement uses TRBV18 and TRBJ1-2; TRBD1 is a possible D gene (6 bases). The V gene's germline CDR1 is KGHSH and CDR2 LQKENI. Trimming left V 2 bases short and J 5 bases short, with 12 bases between. The CDR3 has 14 residues. CDR3 nucleotide sequence: TGTGCCAGCTCACCAAGGGGGAGGGGTTATGGCTACACCTTC. It yields the protein CASSPRGRGYGYTF.

The chain links TRBV11-2 to TRBJ1-4, with a weak D call TRBD1 (5 bases). CDR1 is SGHAT and CDR2 is FQNNGV in the germline V gene. Trimming stripped 2 bases from V and 7 bases from J, with 14 bases between. This CDR3 is 15 amino acids long. CDR3 in DNA: TGTGCCAGCAGCTTATCTACAGGAGGAGCTGAAAAACTGTTTTTT. This codes for CASSLSTGGAEKLFF.

The chain joins TRBV10-3 to TRBJ2-7; tentative D call: TRBD1 (5 bases). The CDR3 contains 11 residues. CDR1 ENHRY and CDR2 SYGVKD come from the germline V gene. V lost 5 bases to trimming and J lost 12 bases, with 14 bases between them. CDR3 bases: TGTGCCATCAGTACTGGGGCCCGATGGTACTTC. Translated: CAISTGARWYF.

The chain joins TRBV24-1 to TRBJ2-1; 14 bases map to TRBD2. V lost 9 bases and J lost 0; bases outside the gene matches: 3. Per the germline V gene, CDR1 is KGHDR and CDR2 is SFDVKD. This CDR3 has 16 amino acids. The CDR3 nucleotides are TGTGCCACCGGGACTAGCGGGGGAAGCTCCTACAATGAGCAGTTCTTC. Translation: CATGTSGGSSYNEQFF.

V usage is TRBV5-1 and J usage is TRBJ2-6; D is undetermined. In germline, CDR1 is SGHRS, CDR2 YFSETQ. The CDR3 runs to 14 residues. Between the trimmed V and J ends, which lost 5 bases and 3 bases, there was a span of 9 bases. The CDR3 DNA reads TGCGCCAGCAGTGGAGAGTTTGGGGCCAACGTCCTGACTTTC. Protein product: CASSGEFGANVLTF.

This clone appeared a few times. The rearrangement links TRBV7-3 to TRBJ2-7, with 8 bases that match TRBD2. Unmatched junction bases numbered 13, after V lost 2 bases and J lost 4 bases. CDR1 is SGHTA and CDR2 is FQGTGA in the germline V gene. The CDR3 spans 17 residues. CDR3 sequence: CASSLGRIAGGPYEQYF. In DNA, the CDR3 is TGTGCCAGCAGCTTAGGCCGAATTGCGGGAGGCCCATACGAGCAGTACTTC.

The table lists this clone with a count of one. This chain connects TRBV2 to TRBJ2-2; 7 bases match TRBD2. V lost 6 bases to trimming and J lost 7 bases; unmatched junction nucleotides: 11. The CDR3 runs to 15 residues. Per the germline V gene, CDR1 is SNHLY and CDR2 is FYNNEI. The CDR3 protein is CASSSSAGWVGELFF. In nucleotides, the CDR3 is TGTGCCAGCAGCTCTTCAGCGGGGTGGGTCGGGGAGCTGTTTTTT.

The chain employs TRBV21-1 and TRBJ2-7; TRBD2 is the table's D call, not checked against the DNA. TRBV21-1 is a pseudogene. The CDR3 is made up of 16 amino acids. This CDR3 is CASTHSMGRSSYEQYF. The CDR3 nucleotides read TGTGCCAGCACTCACTCAATGGGGAGGAGCTCCTACGAGCAGTACTTC.

V and J are TRBV18 and TRBJ2-3; 8 bases are a match to TRBD2. V trimming: 3 bases; J trimming: 7 bases; junction bases outside the gene matches: 9. Germline CDR1 reads KGHSH; CDR2 reads LQKENI. The CDR3 covers 15 residues. In nucleotides, the CDR3 is TGTGCCAGCTCACCGGTCGCGGGAGGCGCGCATACGCAGTATTTT. Protein: CASSPVAGGAHTQYF.

The chain carries TRBV28 and TRBJ1-5; D uncertain. This CDR3 contains 15 residues. Germline V gene data show CDR1 as MDHEN and CDR2 as SYDVKM. With 3 bases removed from V and 9 bases from J, the gap between germline ends came to 18 bases. CDR3: CASSLGSLDQPPQHF. CDR3 sequence (DNA): TGTGCCAGCAGTTTGGGGAGCCTGGACCAACCGCCCCAGCATTTT.

The chain has TRBV5-4 and TRBJ2-6; TRBD1 might be the D (6 bases). Germline loops: CDR1 SGHNT, CDR2 YYREEE (reference sequence). Deletions cut 2 bases from V and 0 bases from J, with 15 bases between. There are 18 residues in the CDR3. CDR3 loop: CASSFRTERYSGANVLTF. Here the CDR3 DNA reads TGTGCCAGCAGCTTCAGGACAGAGAGATACTCTGGGGCCAACGTCCTGACTTTC. Full variable domain (outside the CDR3, taken from reference TRBV5-4 and TRBJ2-6): ETGVTQSPTHLIKTRGQQVTLRCSSQSGHNTVSWYQQALGQGPQFIFQYYREEENGRGNFPPRFSGLQFPNYSSELNVNALELDDSALYLCASSFRTERYSGANVLTFGAGSRLTVL.

The chain uses TRBV5-1 and TRBJ2-4, with D uncertain. There are 18 residues in the CDR3. Germline V gene sequence: CDR1 SGHRS, CDR2 YFSETQ. The V end lost 7 bases, the J end lost 1 base, and 24 bases lay between the germline ends. CDR3 region: CASAPLPNRLGAKNIQYF. DNA for the CDR3: TGCGCCAGCGCGCCACTCCCCAACCGCCTGGGGGCCAAAAACATTCAGTACTTC.

The rearrangement links TRBV2 to TRBJ2-3; the match to TRBD1 covers 7 bases. In germline, CDR1 is SNHLY, CDR2 FYNNEI. This CDR3 contains 16 residues. V lost 0 bases, J lost 2 bases, and 5 bases stayed unmatched. CDR3 loop: CASSEAGQAFTDTQYF. The CDR3 nucleotides are TGTGCCAGCAGTGAAGCCGGACAGGCGTTCACAGATACGCAGTATTTT.